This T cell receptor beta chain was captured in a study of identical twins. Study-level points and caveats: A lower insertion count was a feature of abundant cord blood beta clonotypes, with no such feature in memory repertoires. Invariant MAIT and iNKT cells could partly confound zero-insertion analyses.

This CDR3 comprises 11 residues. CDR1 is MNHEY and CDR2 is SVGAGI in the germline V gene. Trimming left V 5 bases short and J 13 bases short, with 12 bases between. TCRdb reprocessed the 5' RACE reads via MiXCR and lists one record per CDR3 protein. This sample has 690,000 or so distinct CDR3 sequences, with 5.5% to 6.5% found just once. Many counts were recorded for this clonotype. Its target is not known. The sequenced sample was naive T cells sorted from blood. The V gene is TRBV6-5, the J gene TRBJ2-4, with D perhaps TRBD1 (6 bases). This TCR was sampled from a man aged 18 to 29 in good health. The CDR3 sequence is CASSELGQQYF. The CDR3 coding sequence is TGTGCCAGCAGTGAACTAGGACAGCAGTACTTC.